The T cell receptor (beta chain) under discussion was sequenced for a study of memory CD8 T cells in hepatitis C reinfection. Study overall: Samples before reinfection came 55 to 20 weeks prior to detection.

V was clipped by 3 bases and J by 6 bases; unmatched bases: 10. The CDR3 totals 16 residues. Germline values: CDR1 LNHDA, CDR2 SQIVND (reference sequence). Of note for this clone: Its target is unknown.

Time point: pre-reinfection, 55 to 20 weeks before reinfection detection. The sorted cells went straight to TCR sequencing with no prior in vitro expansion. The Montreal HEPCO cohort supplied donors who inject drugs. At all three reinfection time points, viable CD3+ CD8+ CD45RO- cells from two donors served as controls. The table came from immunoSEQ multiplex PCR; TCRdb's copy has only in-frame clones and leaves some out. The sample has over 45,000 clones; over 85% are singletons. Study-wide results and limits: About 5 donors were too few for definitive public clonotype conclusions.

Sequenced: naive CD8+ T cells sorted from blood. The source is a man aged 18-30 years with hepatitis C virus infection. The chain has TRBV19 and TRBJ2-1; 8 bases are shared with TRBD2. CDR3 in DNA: TGTGCCAGTAGTATGGAGGAGGGACTAGTTGGCAATGAGCAGTTCTTC. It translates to CASSMEEGLVGNEQFF. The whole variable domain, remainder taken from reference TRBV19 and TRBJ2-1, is DGGITQSPKYLFRKEGQNVTLSCEQNLNHDAMYWYRQDPGQGLRLIYYSQIVNDFQKGDIAEGYSVSREKKESFPLTVTSAQKNPTAFYLCASSMEEGLVGNEQFFGPGTRLTVL.